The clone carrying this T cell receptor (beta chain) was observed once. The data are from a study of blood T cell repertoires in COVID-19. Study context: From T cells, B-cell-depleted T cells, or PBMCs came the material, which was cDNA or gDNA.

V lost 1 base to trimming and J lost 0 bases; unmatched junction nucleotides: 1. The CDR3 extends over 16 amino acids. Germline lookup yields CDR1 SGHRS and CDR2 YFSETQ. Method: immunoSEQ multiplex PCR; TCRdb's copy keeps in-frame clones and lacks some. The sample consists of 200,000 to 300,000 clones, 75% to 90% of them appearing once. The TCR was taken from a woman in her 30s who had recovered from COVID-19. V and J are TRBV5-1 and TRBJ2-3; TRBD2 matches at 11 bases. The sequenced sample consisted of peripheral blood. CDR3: CASSLRLAGSTDTQYF. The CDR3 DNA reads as TGCGCCAGCAGCTTGAGACTAGCGGGGAGCACAGATACGCAGTATTTT.